The rows below give T cell receptor beta chains drawn from one sample of a study of blood T cell repertoires in COVID-19. Profiled with immunoSEQ multiplex PCR; TCRdb holds only in-frame clones, not every one. The table includes some 320,000 clones, roughly nine tenths detected once. Input material: PBMCs or T cells enriched from blood (not recorded which). Source of these receptors: a man aged 55-75 years who had recovered from COVID-19. Both conserved end residues are part of each CDR3. Each record gives: CDR3 protein, CDR3 DNA, V gene, J gene, D gene, clone size. The D gene is left open where the match is weak. Not every row has a clone size; where given, it reads once, few, many or a size class.

cdr3_aa: CASSERQESSYNSPLHF
cdr3_nt: TGTGCCAGCAGTGAAAGACAGGAAAGCTCCTATAATTCACCCCTCCACTTT
v_call: TRBV6-1
j_call: TRBJ1-6
d_call: .
clone_size: .

cdr3_aa: CASSFLLGGAQPQHF
cdr3_nt: TGTGCCAGCAGTTTCCTTCTCGGGGGGGCTCAGCCCCAGCATTTT
v_call: TRBV6-2/TRBV6-3
j_call: TRBJ1-5
d_call: .
clone_size: .

cdr3_aa: CAISESPSPAGGYEQYF
cdr3_nt: TGTGCCATCAGTGAGTCTCCCTCCCCAGCGGGAGGGTACGAGCAGTACTTC
v_call: TRBV10-3
j_call: TRBJ2-7
d_call: TRBD2
clone_size: once

cdr3_aa: CASNADGSSYNEQFF
cdr3_nt: TGTGCCAGCAACGCCGACGGGAGCTCCTACAATGAGCAGTTCTTC
v_call: TRBV11-1
j_call: TRBJ2-1
d_call: .
clone_size: .

cdr3_aa: CASSLGLTGMNTEAFF
cdr3_nt: TGTGCCAGCAGCTTAGGCTTGACGGGAATGAACACTGAAGCTTTCTTT
v_call: TRBV7-9
j_call: TRBJ1-1
d_call: .
clone_size: .

cdr3_aa: CASSYSGTGAQPQHF
cdr3_nt: TGTGCCAGCAGTTACTCGGGGACAGGGGCGCAGCCCCAGCATTTT
v_call: TRBV6-5
j_call: TRBJ1-5
d_call: TRBD1
clone_size: .

cdr3_aa: CASRRQISNTEAFF
cdr3_nt: TGTGCCAGCAGGAGACAGATTTCGAACACTGAAGCTTTCTTT
v_call: TRBV5-6
j_call: TRBJ1-1
d_call: .
clone_size: .

cdr3_aa: CASSLFGGSGPGELFF
cdr3_nt: TGTGCCAGCAGCTTATTTGGCGGGAGTGGCCCCGGGGAGCTGTTTTTT
v_call: TRBV7-2
j_call: TRBJ2-2
d_call: TRBD2
clone_size: .

cdr3_aa: CASRSQTPQVNGYTF
cdr3_nt: TGTGCAAGTCGCTCGCAGACACCCCAGGTCAATGGCTACACCTTC
v_call: TRBV12-2
j_call: TRBJ1-2
d_call: .
clone_size: .

cdr3_aa: CASSLPQGQGHNEQFF
cdr3_nt: TGTGCCAGCAGCCTCCCCCAGGGACAGGGCCACAATGAGCAGTTCTTC
v_call: TRBV14
j_call: TRBJ2-1
d_call: TRBD1
clone_size: once

cdr3_aa: CASSPTGRNQPQHF
cdr3_nt: TGTGCCAGTAGTCCGACAGGGAGGAACCAGCCCCAGCATTTT
v_call: TRBV19
j_call: TRBJ1-5
d_call: TRBD1
clone_size: .

cdr3_aa: CASSIGTSGRGEQFF
cdr3_nt: TGTGCCAGTAGTATCGGGACTAGCGGGAGGGGTGAGCAGTTCTTC
v_call: TRBV19
j_call: TRBJ2-1
d_call: TRBD2
clone_size: .

cdr3_aa: CASSKGAGGRKTQYF
cdr3_nt: TGTGCCAGCAGCAAAGGAGCGGGAGGGAGGAAGACCCAGTACTTC
v_call: TRBV21-1
j_call: TRBJ2-5
d_call: .
clone_size: .

cdr3_aa: CASRLGQGRGGYTF
cdr3_nt: TGTGCCAGCAGACTGGGACAGGGCAGAGGTGGCTACACCTTC
v_call: TRBV21-1
j_call: TRBJ1-2
d_call: .
clone_size: .

cdr3_aa: CAISEGDSNEQFF
cdr3_nt: TGTGCCATCAGTGAGGGGGACAGCAATGAGCAGTTCTTC
v_call: TRBV10-3
j_call: TRBJ2-1
d_call: TRBD1
clone_size: .

cdr3_aa: CASSMGGPGTEAFF
cdr3_nt: TGTGCCAGTAGTATGGGGGGGCCGGGGACTGAAGCTTTCTTT
v_call: TRBV19
j_call: TRBJ1-1
d_call: .
clone_size: .

cdr3_aa: CATSDANGVSYNEQFF
cdr3_nt: TGTGCCACCAGTGATGCTAACGGGGTGAGCTACAATGAGCAGTTCTTC
v_call: TRBV24-1
j_call: TRBJ2-1
d_call: .
clone_size: .

cdr3_aa: CASSQDTGVNQPQHF
cdr3_nt: TGCGCCAGCAGCCAGGACACAGGGGTCAATCAGCCCCAGCATTTT
v_call: TRBV4-3
j_call: TRBJ1-5
d_call: TRBD1
clone_size: .

cdr3_aa: CASTSGLASTDTQYF
cdr3_nt: TGTGCCAGCACGAGCGGACTAGCGTCCACAGATACGCAGTATTTT
v_call: TRBV9
j_call: TRBJ2-3
d_call: TRBD2
clone_size: .

cdr3_aa: CASSLVSSSSYNEQFF
cdr3_nt: TGTGCCAGCAGCTTAGTTAGCTCTAGCTCCTACAATGAGCAGTTCTTC
v_call: TRBV7-2
j_call: TRBJ2-1
d_call: .
clone_size: .

cdr3_aa: CASSLGTGANTGELFF
cdr3_nt: TGTGCCAGCTCACTTGGGACAGGAGCGAACACCGGGGAGCTGTTTTTT
v_call: TRBV18
j_call: TRBJ2-2
d_call: TRBD1
clone_size: .

cdr3_aa: CASSLGQDNSPLHF
cdr3_nt: TGCGCCAGCAGCTTGGGGCAGGATAATTCACCCCTCCACTTT
v_call: TRBV5-1
j_call: TRBJ1-6
d_call: .
clone_size: .

cdr3_aa: CASTGGSHEQYF
cdr3_nt: TGTGCCAGTACAGGGGGCTCTCACGAGCAGTACTTC
v_call: TRBV19
j_call: TRBJ2-7
d_call: TRBD1
clone_size: .

cdr3_aa: CASSQRLDEQYF
cdr3_nt: TGTGCCAGCAGTCAGCGCCTCGACGAGCAGTACTTC
v_call: TRBV11-2
j_call: TRBJ2-7
d_call: .
clone_size: .

cdr3_aa: CAWTRGSYEQYF
cdr3_nt: TGTGCCTGGACCAGAGGCTCCTACGAGCAGTACTTC
v_call: TRBV30
j_call: TRBJ2-7
d_call: .
clone_size: .

cdr3_aa: CASSSDRGYGYTF
cdr3_nt: TGTGCCAGCTCCTCGGACAGGGGCTATGGCTACACCTTC
v_call: TRBV25-1
j_call: TRBJ1-2
d_call: TRBD1
clone_size: .

cdr3_aa: CASSYPLAGGPVPTGELFF
cdr3_nt: TGTGCCAGCAGTTACCCCCTAGCGGGAGGGCCGGTTCCGACCGGGGAGCTGTTTTTT
v_call: TRBV6-2/TRBV6-3
j_call: TRBJ2-2
d_call: TRBD2
clone_size: .

cdr3_aa: CASRGQGGNYGYTF
cdr3_nt: TGTGCCAGCAGAGGACAGGGGGGAAACTATGGCTACACCTTC
v_call: TRBV25-1
j_call: TRBJ1-2
d_call: TRBD1
clone_size: once

cdr3_aa: CASSISGLDTDTQYF
cdr3_nt: TGTGCCAGCAGCATTAGCGGGCTCGACACAGATACGCAGTATTTT
v_call: TRBV7-3
j_call: TRBJ2-3
d_call: TRBD2
clone_size: .